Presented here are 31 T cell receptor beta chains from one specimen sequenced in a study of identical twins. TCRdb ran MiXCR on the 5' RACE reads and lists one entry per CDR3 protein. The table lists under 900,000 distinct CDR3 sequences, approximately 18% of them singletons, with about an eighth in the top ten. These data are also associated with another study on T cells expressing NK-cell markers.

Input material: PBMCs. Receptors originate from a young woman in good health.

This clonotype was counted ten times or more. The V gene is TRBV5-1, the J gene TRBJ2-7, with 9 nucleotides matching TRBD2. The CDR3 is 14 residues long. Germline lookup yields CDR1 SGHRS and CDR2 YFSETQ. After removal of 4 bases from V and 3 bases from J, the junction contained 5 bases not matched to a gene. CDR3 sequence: CASSGSGGIYEQYF. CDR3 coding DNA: TGCGCCAGCAGCGGAAGCGGGGGGATCTACGAGCAGTACTTC.

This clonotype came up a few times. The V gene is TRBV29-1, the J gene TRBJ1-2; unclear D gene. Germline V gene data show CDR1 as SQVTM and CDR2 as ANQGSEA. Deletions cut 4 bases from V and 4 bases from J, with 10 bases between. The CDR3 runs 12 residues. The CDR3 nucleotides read TGCAGCGTTGTCGGCAGAACCTATGGCTACACCTTC. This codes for CSVVGRTYGYTF. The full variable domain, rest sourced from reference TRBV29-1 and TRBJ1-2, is SAVISQKPSRDICQRGTSLTIQCQVDSQVTMMFWYRQQPGQSLTLIATANQGSEATYESGFVIDKFPISRPNLTFSTLTVSNMSPEDSSIYLCSVVGRTYGYTFGSGTRLTVV.

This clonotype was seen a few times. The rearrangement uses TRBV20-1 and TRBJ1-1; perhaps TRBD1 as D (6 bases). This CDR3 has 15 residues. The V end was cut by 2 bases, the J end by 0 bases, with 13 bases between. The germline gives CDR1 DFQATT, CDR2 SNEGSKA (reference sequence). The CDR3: CSARHGQLLNTEAFF. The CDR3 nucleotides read TGCAGTGCTAGACACGGACAGCTCTTGAACACTGAAGCTTTCTTT.

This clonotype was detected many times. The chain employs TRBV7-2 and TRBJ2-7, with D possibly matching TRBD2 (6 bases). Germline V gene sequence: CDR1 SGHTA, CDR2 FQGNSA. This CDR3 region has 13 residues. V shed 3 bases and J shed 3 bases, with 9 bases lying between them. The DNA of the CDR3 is TGTGCCAGCAGCTTGACTAGTAACTACGAGCAGTACTTC. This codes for CASSLTSNYEQYF.

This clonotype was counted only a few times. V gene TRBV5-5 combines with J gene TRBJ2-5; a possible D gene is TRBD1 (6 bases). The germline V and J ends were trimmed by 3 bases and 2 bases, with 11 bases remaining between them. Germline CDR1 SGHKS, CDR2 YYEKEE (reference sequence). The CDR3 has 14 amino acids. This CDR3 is CASSSSRGQETQYF. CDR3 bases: TGTGCCAGCAGCTCCTCCAGGGGTCAAGAGACCCAGTACTTC.

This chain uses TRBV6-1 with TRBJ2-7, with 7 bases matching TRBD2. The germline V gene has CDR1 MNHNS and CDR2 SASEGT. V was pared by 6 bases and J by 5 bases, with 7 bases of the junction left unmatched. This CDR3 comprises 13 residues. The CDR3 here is CASRRSGTDEQYF. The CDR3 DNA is TGTGCCAGCAGAAGGAGCGGGACCGACGAGCAGTACTTC.

The chain's CDR3 is CASTGRARQETQYF. The CDR3 nucleotides read TGTGCCAGCACCGGGCGGGCCCGACAAGAGACCCAGTACTTC. The chain has TRBV28 and TRBJ2-5; a weak D match, TRBD2 (5 bases). This CDR3 comprises 14 residues. V was clipped by 7 bases and J by 2 bases, with 14 bases between them. CDR1 and CDR2 from the germline V gene are MDHEN and SYDVKM.

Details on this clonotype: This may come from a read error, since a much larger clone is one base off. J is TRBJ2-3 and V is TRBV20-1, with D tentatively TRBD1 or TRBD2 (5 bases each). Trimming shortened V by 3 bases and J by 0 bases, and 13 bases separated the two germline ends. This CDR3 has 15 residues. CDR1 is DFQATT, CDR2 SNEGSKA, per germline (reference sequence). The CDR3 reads CSASPPGTSTDTQYF. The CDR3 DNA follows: TGCAGTGCTAGCCCACCCGGGACCAGCACAGATACGCAGTATTTT.

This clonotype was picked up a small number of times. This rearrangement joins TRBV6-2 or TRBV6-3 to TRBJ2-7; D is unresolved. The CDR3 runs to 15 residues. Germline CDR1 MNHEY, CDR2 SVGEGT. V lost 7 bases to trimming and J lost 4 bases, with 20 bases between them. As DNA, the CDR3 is TGTGCCAGCAATAACTACGGAAGTTTTGGTTACGAGCAGTACTTC. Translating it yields CASNNYGSFGYEQYF.

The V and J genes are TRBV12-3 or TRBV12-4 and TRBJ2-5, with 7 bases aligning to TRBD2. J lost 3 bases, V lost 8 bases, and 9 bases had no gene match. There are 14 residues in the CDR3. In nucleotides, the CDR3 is TGTGCCAGCGCATTGGAGCTAGCGGAAGAGACCCAGTACTTC. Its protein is CASALELAEETQYF.

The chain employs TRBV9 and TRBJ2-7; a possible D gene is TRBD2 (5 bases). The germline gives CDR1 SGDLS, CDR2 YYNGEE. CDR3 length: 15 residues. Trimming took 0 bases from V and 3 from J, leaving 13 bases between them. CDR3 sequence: CASSVGGSHLYEQYF. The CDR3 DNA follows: TGTGCCAGCAGCGTAGGAGGGAGCCACCTCTACGAGCAGTACTTC. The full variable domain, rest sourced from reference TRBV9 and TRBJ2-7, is DSGVTQTPKHLITATGQRVTLRCSPRSGDLSVYWYQQSLDQGLQFLIQYYNGEERAKGNILERFSAQQFPDLHSELNLSSLELGDSALYFCASSVGGSHLYEQYFGPGTRLTVT.

CDR3: CASSYSRGSGAQHF. DNA for the CDR3: TGTGCCAGCAGTTACTCGAGAGGGTCGGGAGCCCAGCATTTT. This chain uses TRBV6-5 with TRBJ1-5; D uncertain. V was cut by 0 bases and J by 11 bases, with 14 bases left in between. Germline V gene data show CDR1 as MNHEY and CDR2 as SVGAGI. The CDR3 is 14 amino acids.

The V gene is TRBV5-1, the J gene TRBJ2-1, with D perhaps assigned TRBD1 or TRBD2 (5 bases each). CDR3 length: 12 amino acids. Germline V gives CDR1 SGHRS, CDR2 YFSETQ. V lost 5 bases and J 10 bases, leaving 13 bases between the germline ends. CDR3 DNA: TGCGCCAGCAGATGGGACCTCGAGGAGCAGTTCTTC. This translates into CASRWDLEEQFF.

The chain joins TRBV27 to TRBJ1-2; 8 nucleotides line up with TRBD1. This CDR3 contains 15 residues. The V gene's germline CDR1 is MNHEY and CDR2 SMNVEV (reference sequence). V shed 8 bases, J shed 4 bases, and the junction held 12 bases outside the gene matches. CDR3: CASGGQGANTYGYTF. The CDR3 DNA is TGTGCCAGCGGGGGGCAGGGGGCAAACACCTATGGCTACACCTTC.

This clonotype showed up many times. The CDR3 loop is CASSAMGLPNEKLFF. CDR3 in DNA: TGTGCCAGCAGCGCCATGGGTTTGCCTAATGAAAAACTGTTTTTT. The chain links TRBV7-8 to TRBJ1-4; D ambiguous. The CDR3 has 15 residues. Germline-derived CDR1 and CDR2 are SGHVS and FQNEAQ. With 5 bases removed from V and 3 bases from J, the gap between germline ends came to 13 bases.

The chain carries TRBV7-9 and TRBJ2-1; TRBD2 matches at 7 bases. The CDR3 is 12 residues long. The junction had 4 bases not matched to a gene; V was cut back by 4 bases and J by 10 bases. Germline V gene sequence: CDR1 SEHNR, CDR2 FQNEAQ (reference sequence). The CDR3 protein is CASSSSGSEQFF. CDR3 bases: TGTGCCAGCAGCTCTAGCGGTTCCGAGCAGTTCTTC.

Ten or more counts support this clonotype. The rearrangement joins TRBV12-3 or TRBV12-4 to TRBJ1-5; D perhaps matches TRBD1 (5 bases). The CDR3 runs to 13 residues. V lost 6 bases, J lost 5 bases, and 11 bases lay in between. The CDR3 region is CASSLTGHQPQHF. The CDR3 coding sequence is TGTGCCAGCAGCTTGACGGGGCATCAGCCCCAGCATTTT.

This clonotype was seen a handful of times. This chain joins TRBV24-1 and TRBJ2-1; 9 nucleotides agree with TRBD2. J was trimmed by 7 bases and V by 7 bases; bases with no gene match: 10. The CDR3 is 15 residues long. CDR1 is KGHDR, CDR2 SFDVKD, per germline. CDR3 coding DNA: TGTGCCACCAGCGATCCGACTAGCGGAGGTAATGAGCAGTTCTTC. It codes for CATSDPTSGGNEQFF.

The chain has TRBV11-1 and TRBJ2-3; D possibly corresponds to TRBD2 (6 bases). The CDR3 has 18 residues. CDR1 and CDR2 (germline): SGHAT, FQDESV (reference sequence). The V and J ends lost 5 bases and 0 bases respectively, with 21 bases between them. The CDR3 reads CASSLTQMTGTSTDTQYF. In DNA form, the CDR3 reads TGTGCCAGCAGCCTCACACAGATGACCGGGACTAGCACAGATACGCAGTATTTT.

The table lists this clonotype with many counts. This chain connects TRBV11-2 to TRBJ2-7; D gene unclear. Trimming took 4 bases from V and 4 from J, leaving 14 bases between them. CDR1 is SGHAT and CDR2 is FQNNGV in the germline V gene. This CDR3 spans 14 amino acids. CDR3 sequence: CASSWSGSVYEQYF. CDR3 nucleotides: TGTGCCAGCAGCTGGTCCGGGTCGGTGTACGAGCAGTACTTC.

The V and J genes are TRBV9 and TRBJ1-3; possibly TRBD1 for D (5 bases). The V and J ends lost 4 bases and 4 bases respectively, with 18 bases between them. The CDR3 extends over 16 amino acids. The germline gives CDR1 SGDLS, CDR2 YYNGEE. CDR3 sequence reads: CASSSYHGAQGNTIYF. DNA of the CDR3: TGTGCCAGCAGCTCCTACCATGGGGCCCAGGGAAACACCATATATTTT.

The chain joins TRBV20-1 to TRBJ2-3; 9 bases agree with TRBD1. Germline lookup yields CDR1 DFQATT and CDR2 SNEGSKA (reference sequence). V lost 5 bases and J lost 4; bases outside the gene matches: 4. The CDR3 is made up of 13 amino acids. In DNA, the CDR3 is TGCAGTGCTCGGGACAGGGAGGCAGATACGCAGTATTTT. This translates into CSARDREADTQYF.

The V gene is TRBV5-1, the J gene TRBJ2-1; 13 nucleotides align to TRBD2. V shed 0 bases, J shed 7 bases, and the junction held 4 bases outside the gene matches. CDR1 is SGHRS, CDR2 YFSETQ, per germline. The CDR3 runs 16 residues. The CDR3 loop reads CASSLAATSGGNEQFF. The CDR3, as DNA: TGCGCCAGCAGCTTGGCCGCGACTAGCGGGGGGAATGAGCAGTTCTTC.

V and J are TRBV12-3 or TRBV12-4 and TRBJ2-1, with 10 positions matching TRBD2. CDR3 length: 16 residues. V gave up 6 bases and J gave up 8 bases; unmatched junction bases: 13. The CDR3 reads CASRPGGTSESDEQFF. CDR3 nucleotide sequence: TGTGCCAGCAGACCCGGGGGGACTAGCGAATCGGATGAGCAGTTCTTC.

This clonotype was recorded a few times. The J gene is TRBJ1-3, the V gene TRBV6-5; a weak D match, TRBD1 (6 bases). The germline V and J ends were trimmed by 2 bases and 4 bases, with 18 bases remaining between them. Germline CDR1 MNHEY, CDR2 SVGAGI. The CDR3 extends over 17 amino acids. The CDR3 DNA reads TGTGCCAGCAGTTACGCCGCCCCGGGACACATGGGAAACACCATATATTTT. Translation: CASSYAAPGHMGNTIYF.

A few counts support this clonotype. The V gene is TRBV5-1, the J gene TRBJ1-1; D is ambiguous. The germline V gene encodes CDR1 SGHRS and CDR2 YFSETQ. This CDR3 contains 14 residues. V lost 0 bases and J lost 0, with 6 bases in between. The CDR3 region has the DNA TGCGCCAGCAGCTTGGACCCAATGAACACTGAAGCTTTCTTT. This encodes CASSLDPMNTEAFF. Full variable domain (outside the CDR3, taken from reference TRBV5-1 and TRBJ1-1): KAGVTQTPRYLIKTRGQQVTLSCSPISGHRSVSWYQQTPGQGLQFLFEYFSETQRNKGNFPGRFSGRQFSNSRSEMNVSTLELGDSALYLCASSLDPMNTEAFFGQGTRLTVV.

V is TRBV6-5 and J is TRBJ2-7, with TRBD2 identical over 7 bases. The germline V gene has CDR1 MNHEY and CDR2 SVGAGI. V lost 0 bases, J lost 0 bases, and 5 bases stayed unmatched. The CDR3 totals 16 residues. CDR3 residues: CASSYSTSAHSYEQYF. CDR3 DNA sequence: TGTGCCAGCAGTTACTCTACTAGCGCCCACTCCTACGAGCAGTACTTC.

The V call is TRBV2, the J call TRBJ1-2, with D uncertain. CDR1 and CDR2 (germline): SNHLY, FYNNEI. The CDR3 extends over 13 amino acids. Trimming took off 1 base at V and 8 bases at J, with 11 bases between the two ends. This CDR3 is CASSEDGVYGYTF. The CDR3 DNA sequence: TGTGCCAGCAGTGAAGACGGAGTCTACGGCTACACCTTC. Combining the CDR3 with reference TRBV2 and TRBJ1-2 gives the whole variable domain EPEVTQTPSHQVTQMGQEVILRCVPISNHLYFYWYRQILGQKVEFLVSFYNNEISEKSEIFDDQFSVERPDGSNFTLKIRSTKLEDSAMYFCASSEDGVYGYTFGSGTRLTVV.

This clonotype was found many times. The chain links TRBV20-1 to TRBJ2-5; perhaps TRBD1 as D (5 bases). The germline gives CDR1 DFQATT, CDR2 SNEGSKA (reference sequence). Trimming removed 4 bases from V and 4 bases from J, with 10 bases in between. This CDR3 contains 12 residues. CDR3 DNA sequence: TGCAGTGCTAAGACCCAGGGAGAGACCCAGTACTTC. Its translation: CSAKTQGETQYF.

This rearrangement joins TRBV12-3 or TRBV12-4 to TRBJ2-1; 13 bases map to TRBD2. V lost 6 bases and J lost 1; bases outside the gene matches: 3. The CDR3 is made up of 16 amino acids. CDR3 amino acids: CASRTSGGFSYNEQFF. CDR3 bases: TGTGCCAGCAGGACTAGCGGGGGGTTTTCCTACAATGAGCAGTTCTTC.

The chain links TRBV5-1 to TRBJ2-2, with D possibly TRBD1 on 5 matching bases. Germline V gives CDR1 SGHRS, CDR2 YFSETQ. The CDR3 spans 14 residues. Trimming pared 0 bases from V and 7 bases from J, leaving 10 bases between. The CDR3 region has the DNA TGCGCCAGCAGCTTGGTCAGGGCGGACGGGGAGCTGTTTTTT. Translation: CASSLVRADGELFF.